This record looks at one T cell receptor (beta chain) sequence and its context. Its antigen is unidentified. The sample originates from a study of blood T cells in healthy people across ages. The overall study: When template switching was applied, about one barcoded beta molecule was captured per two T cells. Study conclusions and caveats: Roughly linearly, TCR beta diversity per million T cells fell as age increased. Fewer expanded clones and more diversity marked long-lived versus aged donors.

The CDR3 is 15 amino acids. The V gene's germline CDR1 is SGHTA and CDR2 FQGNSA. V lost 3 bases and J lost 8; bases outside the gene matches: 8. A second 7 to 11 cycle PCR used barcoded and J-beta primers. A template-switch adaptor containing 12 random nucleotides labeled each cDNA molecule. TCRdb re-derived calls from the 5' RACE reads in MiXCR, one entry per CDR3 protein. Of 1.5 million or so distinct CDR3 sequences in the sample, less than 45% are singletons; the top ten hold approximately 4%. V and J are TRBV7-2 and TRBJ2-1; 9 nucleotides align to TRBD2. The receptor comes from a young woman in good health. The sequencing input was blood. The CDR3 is CASSFDGSGRYEQFF. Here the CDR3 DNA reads TGTGCCAGCAGCTTCGATGGTAGCGGGAGATATGAGCAGTTCTTC. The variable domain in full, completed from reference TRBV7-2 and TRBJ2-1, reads GAGVSQSPSNKVTEKGKDVELRCDPISGHTALYWYRQSLGQGLEFLIYFQGNSAPDKSGLPSDRFSAERTGGSVSTLTIQRTQQEDSAVYLCASSFDGSGRYEQFFGPGTRLTVL.